This T cell receptor (beta chain) was sequenced in a study of T cell changes during pregnancy in multiple sclerosis. Measured with immunoSEQ multiplex PCR; TCRdb has only the in-frame clones, and not every one. In the table there are approximately 20,000 clones, 80% to 95% of which are singletons. About this clone itself: The junction does not match germline at one end; this may be a read error.

Germline V gene data show CDR1 as LGHNA and CDR2 as YSLEER. The CDR3 is 16 amino acids. This TCR was sampled from a female donor with multiple sclerosis, enrolled in a pregnancy study. The V gene is TRBV4-3, the J gene TRBJ2-5; 7 nucleotides align to TRBD2. The source material was CD4+ T cells from peripheral blood mononuclear cells, sampled in the third trimester of pregnancy. CDR3 DNA sequence: TGCGCCAGCAGCCAAGGAGCTAGCGGCAACCAGGAGACCCAGTACTTC. Translated, it gives CASSQGASGNQETQYF.